This T cell receptor beta chain was captured by sequencing in a study of blood T cells in healthy people across ages. This clonotype was detected a few times. Its antigen remains unknown. Alongside a J-beta primer mix, a sample-barcoded 5' primer served in a second PCR lasting roughly 7 to 11 cycles. Researchers report that a template-switch adaptor with 12 random nucleotides tagged each cDNA molecule. Each CDR3 protein is one row after TCRdb ran MiXCR on the 5' RACE reads. The data show some 900,000 distinct CDR3 sequences, about 48% seen once. Collection of approximately 9.3 milliliters of peripheral blood was performed for each donor. This CDR3 is built from 14 residues. J lost 13 bases, V lost 6 bases, and 14 bases had no gene match. Study results and caveats: With donor CMV status unknown, expanded clonotype changes were possibly confounded. In these data, TCR beta diversity tracked strongly with naive T cell percentage.

The genes are TRBV12-3 or TRBV12-4 and TRBJ2-1; 8 bases align to TRBD2. The material sequenced was blood. The TCR was taken from a man aged 25-45 years in good health. The CDR3 nucleotides are TGTGCCAGCAGAGCGGGGGCAGCCAATATTCCCCAGTTCTTC. Translated, it gives CASRAGAANIPQFF.